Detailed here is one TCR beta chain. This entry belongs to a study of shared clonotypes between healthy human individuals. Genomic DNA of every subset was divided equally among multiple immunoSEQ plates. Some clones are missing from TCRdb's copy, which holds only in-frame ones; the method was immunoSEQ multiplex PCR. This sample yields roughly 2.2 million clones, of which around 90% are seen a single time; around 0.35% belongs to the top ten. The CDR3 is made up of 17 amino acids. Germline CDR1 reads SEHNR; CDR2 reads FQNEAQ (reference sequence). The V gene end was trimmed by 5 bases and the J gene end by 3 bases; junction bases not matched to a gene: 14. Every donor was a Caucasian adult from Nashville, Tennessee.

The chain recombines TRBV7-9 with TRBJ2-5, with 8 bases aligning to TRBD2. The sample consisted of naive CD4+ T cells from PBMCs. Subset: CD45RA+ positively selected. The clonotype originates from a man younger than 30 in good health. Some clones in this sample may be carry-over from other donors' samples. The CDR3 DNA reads TGTGCCAGCAGCCCTTTCCGCGGGGGGACGTCCAAAGAGACCCAGTACTTC. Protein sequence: CASSPFRGGTSKETQYF. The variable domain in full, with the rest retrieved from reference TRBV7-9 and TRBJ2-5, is DTGVSQNPRHKITKRGQNVTFRCDPISEHNRLYWYRQTLGQGPEFLTYFQNEAQLEKSRLLSDRFSAERPKGSFSTLEIQRTEQGDSAMYLCASSPFRGGTSKETQYFGPGTRLLVL.